The 28 T cell receptor beta chains listed next were all sequenced from one sample in a study of T cell responses to AZD1222 COVID-19 vaccine. Some clones are missing from TCRdb's copy, which holds only in-frame ones; the method was immunoSEQ multiplex PCR. The data contain 150,000 to 200,000 clones, about 92% of them seen just once; the ten biggest clones take up about 3.9%. Sequenced material: peripheral blood, taken on day 0 of AZD1222 vaccination. The receptors here all came from an adult in good health.

This clone was recorded only once. This chain uses TRBV5-6 with TRBJ2-7; perhaps TRBD1 as D (5 bases). Per germline, CDR1 SGHDT and CDR2 YYEEEE. There are 15 residues in the CDR3. Trimming removed 1 base from V and 0 bases from J, with 11 bases in between. CDR3 nucleotides: TGTGCCAGCAGCTTGAAGGGGCCCCTCTCCTACGAGCAGTACTTC. This gives the protein CASSLKGPLSYEQYF.

The genes are TRBV2 and TRBJ1-1, with D unclear. V shed 4 bases and J shed 0 bases, with 9 bases lying between them. The CDR3 extends over 14 amino acids. CDR1 is SNHLY and CDR2 is FYNNEI in the germline V gene. The CDR3: CASSGLWVNTEAFF. The CDR3, as DNA: TGTGCCAGCAGTGGTCTATGGGTGAACACTGAAGCTTTCTTT.

The chain's CDR3 is CASSQTRDRVNEKLFF. The CDR3, as DNA: TGTGCCAGCAGCCAAACCCGGGACAGGGTTAATGAAAAACTGTTTTTT. The chain uses TRBV2 and TRBJ1-4; 9 bases align to TRBD1. CDR3 size: 16 residues. CDR1 and CDR2 (germline): SNHLY, FYNNEI. The ends lost 6 bases at V and 4 bases at J; junction bases unmatched: 9.

The V gene is TRBV28, the J gene TRBJ2-1; D gene unclear. Germline lookup yields CDR1 MDHEN and CDR2 SYDVKM. The CDR3 covers 19 residues. The V and J ends lost 3 bases and 4 bases respectively, with 25 bases between them. The CDR3 nucleotides read TGTGCCAGCAGTTTCGTCTCAAACCCAACCAATGTACATTACAATGAGCAGTTCTTC. Protein product: CASSFVSNPTNVHYNEQFF. The entire variable domain, with the rest obtained from reference TRBV28 and TRBJ2-1, is as follows: DVKVTQSSRYLVKRTGEKVFLECVQDMDHENMFWYRQDPGLGLRLIYFSYDVKMKEKGDIPEGYSVSREKKERFSLILESASTNQTSMYLCASSFVSNPTNVHYNEQFFGPGTRLTVL.

This clone was seen just once. The chain links TRBV5-1 to TRBJ2-7; tentatively, D is TRBD1 or TRBD2 (5 bases each). Trimming removed 4 bases from V and 0 bases from J, with 8 bases in between. CDR1 SGHRS and CDR2 YFSETQ come from the germline V gene. The CDR3 runs to 13 residues. The CDR3 DNA reads as TGCGCCAGCAGCCGGGGACCCTCCTACGAGCAGTACTTC. Encoded protein: CASSRGPSYEQYF.

The chain employs TRBV7-9 and TRBJ2-2, with 7 bases identical to TRBD2. With 6 bases clipped from V and 0 bases from J, the junction kept 1 base outside the gene matches. CDR1 is SEHNR and CDR2 is FQNEAQ in the germline V gene (reference sequence). The CDR3 is 14 residues long. The CDR3 DNA reads as TGTGCCAGCAGGGCGGGAGCGAACACCGGGGAGCTGTTTTTT. This sequence encodes CASRAGANTGELFF.

This sequence joins TRBV6-6 and TRBJ1-2; TRBD1 aligns across 8 bases. Losses at the gene ends were 5 bases for V and 8 bases for J; bases not matched to a gene: 13. Germline assignment: CDR1 MNHNY and CDR2 SVGAGI (reference sequence). CDR3 length equals 15 residues. The CDR3 is CASSTRDRGAEGYTF. In nucleotides, the CDR3 is TGTGCCAGCAGTACCCGTGACAGGGGTGCGGAGGGCTACACCTTC.

For the CDR3, the DNA is TGTGCCAGCAGCGCTCCGAACACTGAAGCTTTCTTT. Translated: CASSAPNTEAFF. The J gene is TRBJ1-1, the V gene TRBV9; D remains unclear. There are 12 residues in the CDR3. Looked up from germline, CDR1 is SGDLS and CDR2 is YYNGEE. V lost 3 bases to trimming and J lost 1 base, with 4 bases between them.

The rearrangement joins TRBV18 to TRBJ1-3; 7 positions agree with TRBD1. Unmatched junction bases numbered 6, after V lost 7 bases and J lost 0 bases. The CDR3 consists of 15 residues. Germline CDR1 and CDR2: KGHSH and LQKENI. The CDR3 region has the DNA TGTGCCAGCTTCCCGGGACAGTACTCTGGAAACACCATATATTTT. This translates into CASFPGQYSGNTIYF.

V is TRBV2 and J is TRBJ1-4, with D uncertain. Germline V gives CDR1 SNHLY, CDR2 FYNNEI. V lost 6 bases and J lost 4, with 15 bases in between. This CDR3 spans 15 amino acids. The CDR3 region is CASRSELRSNEKLFF. The DNA for the CDR3 is TGTGCCAGCAGAAGTGAATTGAGGAGTAATGAAAAACTGTTTTTT.

The chain combines TRBV7-8 with TRBJ1-3; D is ambiguous. CDR1 is SGHVS, CDR2 FQNEAQ, per germline. The ends were cut back, 3 bases at V and 0 bases at J, with 6 bases in the middle. CDR3 length: 14 residues. CDR3: CASSLVISGNTIYF. As DNA, the CDR3 is TGTGCCAGCAGCTTGGTTATCTCTGGAAACACCATATATTTT.

A remark on this clone: This sample includes further DNA sequences coding for the same CDR3. The chain carries TRBV3-1 (or the pseudogene TRBV3-2) and TRBJ1-3, with D uncertain. V was clipped by 1 base and J by 2 bases, with 0 bases between them. The length of the CDR3 is 12 residues. Germline CDR1 reads LGHDT; CDR2 reads YNNKEL (reference sequence). The CDR3 loop is CASSQAGNTIYF. CDR3 in DNA: TGTGCCAGCAGCCAAGCTGGAAACACCATATATTTT.

The chain couples TRBV5-8 to TRBJ2-5; D might be TRBD2 (5 bases). The ends were cut back, 4 bases at V and 5 bases at J, with 9 bases in the middle. The CDR3 loop spans 12 amino acids. Germline V lookup: CDR1 SGHTS, CDR2 YDEGEE. CDR3 residues: CASSRGMETQYF. The CDR3 coding sequence is TGTGCCAGCAGCCGAGGGATGGAGACCCAGTACTTC.

The chain joins TRBV15 to TRBJ2-5; 8 bases align to TRBD2. The CDR3 is 15 residues long. J lost 0 bases, V lost 5 bases, and 5 bases had no gene match. The V gene's germline CDR1 is LNHNV and CDR2 YYDKDF (reference sequence). Here the CDR3 reads CATSQTSAYQETQYF. CDR3 in DNA: TGTGCCACCAGCCAGACTAGCGCGTACCAAGAGACCCAGTACTTC.

This clone was picked up one time. The chain uses TRBV19 and TRBJ1-5; D possibly corresponds to TRBD1 (5 bases). Trimming stripped 4 bases from V and 7 bases from J, with 11 bases between. Per germline, CDR1 LNHDA and CDR2 SQIVND (reference sequence). The length of the CDR3 is 13 residues. The CDR3 region is CASSTRQQQPQHF. As DNA, the CDR3 is TGTGCCAGTAGTACCAGACAGCAACAGCCCCAGCATTTT.

The V and J genes are TRBV21-1 and TRBJ1-2; TRBD1 is taken as the D call from the table, unchecked against the DNA. TRBV21-1 is designated a pseudogene. The CDR3 is 13 residues long. CDR3 sequence: CASVHVNRDGYTF. The DNA of the CDR3 is TGTGCCAGCGTCCATGTCAACAGGGATGGCTACACCTTC.

The rearrangement uses TRBV5-6 and TRBJ1-1, with D tentatively TRBD1 (5 bases). CDR3 length equals 16 residues. V was trimmed by 3 bases and J by 5 bases, leaving 20 bases between them. Germline assignment: CDR1 SGHDT and CDR2 YYEEEE. The CDR3 DNA reads as TGTGCCAGCAGCTCTGGGGGAAGCCCTCGAGGTACTGAAGCTTTCTTT. Translated, it gives CASSSGGSPRGTEAFF. The variable domain in full, with the rest retrieved from reference TRBV5-6 and TRBJ1-1, is DAGVTQSPTHLIKTRGQQVTLRCSPKSGHDTVSWYQQALGQGPQFIFQYYEEEERQRGNFPDRFSGHQFPNYSSELNVNALLLGDSALYLCASSSGGSPRGTEAFFGQGTRLTVV.

The gene calls are TRBV5-5 and TRBJ2-7, with no clear D. The CDR3 runs to 11 residues. In germline, CDR1 is SGHKS, CDR2 YYEKEE (reference sequence). V was cut by 2 bases and J by 0 bases, with 0 bases left in between. CDR3 in amino acids: CASSFSYEQYF. DNA for the CDR3: TGTGCCAGCAGCTTCTCCTACGAGCAGTACTTC.

This clone was picked up one time. V gene TRBV7-8 combines with J gene TRBJ1-1; D is unclear. The CDR3 spans 13 residues. V was shortened by 6 bases and J by 5 bases, with 13 bases between the two germline ends. Germline CDR1 and CDR2: SGHVS and FQNEAQ. CDR3 amino acids: CASSLGLRTEAFF. DNA for the CDR3: TGTGCCAGCAGTCTCGGGCTAAGAACTGAAGCTTTCTTT. The entire variable domain, with the rest obtained from reference TRBV7-8 and TRBJ1-1, is as follows: GAGVSQSPRYKVAKRGQDVALRCDPISGHVSLFWYQQALGQGPEFLTYFQNEAQLDKSGLPSDRFFAERPEGSVSTLKIQRTQQEDSAVYLCASSLGLRTEAFFGQGTRLTVV.

The chain joins TRBV19 to TRBJ1-2; a possible D gene is TRBD1 (6 bases). V lost 2 bases, J lost 3 bases, and 13 bases lay in between. The CDR3 is 15 residues long. CDR1 LNHDA and CDR2 SQIVND come from the germline V gene (reference sequence). The CDR3 here is CASSITLQGYYGYTF. CDR3 bases: TGTGCCAGTAGTATAACTCTACAGGGCTACTATGGCTACACCTTC. Complete variable domain (other parts from reference TRBV19 and TRBJ1-2): DGGITQSPKYLFRKEGQNVTLSCEQNLNHDAMYWYRQDPGQGLRLIYYSQIVNDFQKGDIAEGYSVSREKKESFPLTVTSAQKNPTAFYLCASSITLQGYYGYTFGSGTRLTVV.

DNA of the CDR3: TGTGCCAGCAAGGAGATCGGGGGGGTCCTCCGTGAGCAGTTCTTC. It yields the protein CASKEIGGVLREQFF. The genes are TRBV2 and TRBJ2-1; 8 positions match TRBD2. Germline CDR1 SNHLY, CDR2 FYNNEI. Germline trimming cut 7 bases from V and 9 bases from J; bases unmatched to any gene: 14. CDR3 length equals 15 residues.

The gene calls are TRBV7-2 and TRBJ2-7; D may be TRBD1 or TRBD2 (5 bases each). Trimming removed 5 bases at V and 7 bases at J, with 18 bases between. This CDR3 has 14 amino acids. Germline CDR1 and CDR2: SGHTA and FQGNSA. The CDR3: CASSVGPLLMEQYF. CDR3 DNA: TGTGCCAGCAGCGTGGGACCTCTTCTCATGGAGCAGTACTTC.

V usage is TRBV7-9 and J usage is TRBJ2-1; 11 nucleotides match TRBD2. V dropped 1 base and J dropped 5; count of bases not matched to a gene: 1. The CDR3 is 15 amino acids. CDR1 SEHNR and CDR2 FQNEAQ come from the germline V gene (reference sequence). CDR3 in amino acids: CASSLGLAGHNEQFF. Here the CDR3 DNA reads TGTGCCAGCAGCTTAGGACTAGCGGGACACAATGAGCAGTTCTTC.

The rearrangement joins TRBV4-1 to TRBJ2-1; D is unclear. The CDR3 is 16 amino acids. Per the germline V gene, CDR1 is MGHRA and CDR2 is YSYEKL. V was shortened by 1 base and J by 8 bases, with 18 bases between the two germline ends. CDR3 in amino acids: CASSQGGVTGWDEQFF. As DNA, the CDR3 is TGCGCCAGCAGCCAAGGAGGAGTGACCGGATGGGATGAGCAGTTCTTC.

J is TRBJ1-1 and V is TRBV2, with unresolved D. CDR1 and CDR2 (germline): SNHLY, FYNNEI. Trimming removed 1 base from V and 3 bases from J, with 15 bases in between. CDR3 length equals 16 residues. The DNA for the CDR3 is TGTGCCAGCAGTGAAGGGAGGGTACAACAGTACACTGAAGCTTTCTTT. It codes for CASSEGRVQQYTEAFF.

V and J are TRBV7-9 and TRBJ1-5; no reliable D call. CDR3 length: 13 residues. Deletions cut 4 bases from V and 4 bases from J, with 8 bases between. CDR1 is SEHNR, CDR2 FQNEAQ, per germline (reference sequence). This CDR3 is CASSWAANQPQHF. The CDR3 DNA reads as TGTGCCAGCAGCTGGGCAGCTAATCAGCCCCAGCATTTT. The complete variable domain, with remaining parts taken from reference TRBV7-9 and TRBJ1-5, reads DTGVSQNPRHKITKRGQNVTFRCDPISEHNRLYWYRQTLGQGPEFLTYFQNEAQLEKSRLLSDRFSAERPKGSFSTLEIQRTEQGDSAMYLCASSWAANQPQHFGDGTRLSIL.

The chain uses TRBV6-5 and TRBJ1-2, with D maybe TRBD1 (6 bases). In germline, CDR1 is MNHEY, CDR2 SVGAGI. Trimming took off 6 bases at V and 4 bases at J, with 9 bases between the two ends. This CDR3 spans 12 amino acids. The chain's CDR3 is CASSGDTYGYTF. In nucleotides, the CDR3 is TGTGCCAGCAGCGGGGACACCTATGGCTACACCTTC.

The chain employs TRBV27 and TRBJ1-2; the D gene is possibly TRBD1 (5 bases). The ends were cut back, 8 bases at V and 0 bases at J, with 16 bases in the middle. The CDR3 is 15 residues long. Germline V gives CDR1 MNHEY, CDR2 SMNVEV (reference sequence). The DNA of the CDR3 is TGTGCCAGCTTGACGATGGGGGTAGCTAACTATGGCTACACCTTC. It codes for CASLTMGVANYGYTF.